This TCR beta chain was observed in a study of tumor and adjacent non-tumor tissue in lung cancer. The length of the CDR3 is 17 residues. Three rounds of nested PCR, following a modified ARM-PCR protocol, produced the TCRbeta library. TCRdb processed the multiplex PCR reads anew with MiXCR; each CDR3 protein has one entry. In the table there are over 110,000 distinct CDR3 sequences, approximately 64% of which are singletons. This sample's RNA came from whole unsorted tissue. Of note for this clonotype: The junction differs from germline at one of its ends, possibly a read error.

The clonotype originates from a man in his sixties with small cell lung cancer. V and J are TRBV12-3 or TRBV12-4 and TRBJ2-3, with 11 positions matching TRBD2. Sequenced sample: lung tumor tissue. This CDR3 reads CVSSELGLAGDTDAQYF. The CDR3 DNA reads TGTGTCAGCAGCGAGCTCGGACTAGCGGGCGACACAGATGCACAGTATTTT.